This T cell receptor beta chain was sequenced during a study of radiotherapy plus CTLA-4 blockade in lung cancer. Notes on the study in general: After treatment with radiotherapy plus ipilimumab, TCR clones that came from the tumor expanded in blood.

This CDR3 is 16 amino acids long. Per germline, CDR1 SGHRS and CDR2 YFSETQ. V lost 0 bases, J lost 7 bases, and 9 bases stayed unmatched. Chemo-refractory metastatic non-small-cell lung cancer patients underwent focal radiation alongside CTLA-4 blockade with ipilimumab. Concerning this clone itself: What it binds is not known.

The table came from immunoSEQ multiplex PCR; TCRdb's copy has only in-frame clones and leaves some out. The sample carries 25,000 to 35,000 clones, over 60% recorded once. The sequencing used peripheral blood, collected from a patient treated with radiotherapy plus ipilimumab. The receptor comes from a human donor with non-small cell lung cancer whose response to radiotherapy plus ipilimumab could not be evaluated. The V call is TRBV5-1, the J call TRBJ2-2; 7 nucleotides agree with TRBD1. This CDR3 is CASSLAPRGPGGELFF. The CDR3 region has the DNA TGCGCCAGCAGCTTGGCCCCAAGGGGGCCCGGCGGGGAGCTGTTTTTT.